The clone carrying this T cell receptor (beta chain) was recorded at least ten times. The data originate from a study of T cells in Graves' hyperthyroidism and ophthalmopathy. Amplified regions were TCR beta CDR3 sequences from RNA transcripts. HTBI primers were employed in a first-round RT-PCR of the TCR CDR3. A single record per CDR3 protein comes from TCRdb applying MiXCR to the multiplex PCR reads. Of 500,000 to 600,000 distinct CDR3 sequences listed, approximately 20% are singletons. The specimen sequenced was blood. The TCR sequence derives from a man aged 40-55 years with Graves' ophthalmopathy.

The CDR3: CASSFSTANEKLFF. CDR3 nucleotides: TGTGCCAGCAGCTTTAGTACGGCTAATGAAAAACTGTTTTTT. The V call is TRBV11-2, the J call TRBJ1-4, with D uncertain. The V end lost 3 bases, the J end lost 3 bases, and 8 bases lay between the germline ends. CDR1 is SGHAT and CDR2 is FQNNGV in the germline V gene. This CDR3 is 14 amino acids long. Drawing the rest from reference TRBV11-2 and TRBJ1-4, the complete variable domain is EAGVAQSPRYKIIEKRQSVAFWCNPISGHATLYWYQQILGQGPKLLIQFQNNGVVDDSQLPKDRFSAERLKGVDSTLKIQPAKLEDSAVYLCASSFSTANEKLFFGSGTQLSVL.